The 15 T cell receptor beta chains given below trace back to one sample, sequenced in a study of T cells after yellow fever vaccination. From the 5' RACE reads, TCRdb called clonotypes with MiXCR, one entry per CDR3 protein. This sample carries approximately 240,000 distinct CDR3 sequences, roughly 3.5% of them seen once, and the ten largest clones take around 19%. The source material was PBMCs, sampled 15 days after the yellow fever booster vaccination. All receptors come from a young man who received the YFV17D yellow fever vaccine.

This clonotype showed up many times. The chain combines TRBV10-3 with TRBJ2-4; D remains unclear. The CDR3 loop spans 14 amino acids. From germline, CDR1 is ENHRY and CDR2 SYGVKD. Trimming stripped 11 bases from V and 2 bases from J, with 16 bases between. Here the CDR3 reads CAPSQPLPKNIQYF. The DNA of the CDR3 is TGTGCCCCCTCCCAGCCCCTACCCAAAAACATTCAGTACTTC.

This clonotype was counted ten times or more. Here the CDR3 DNA reads TGTGCCATCAGTGAGTATCCTGACCAAGAGACCCAGTACTTC. Translation: CAISEYPDQETQYF. The chain recombines TRBV10-3 with TRBJ2-5, with D uncertain. CDR1 and CDR2 (germline): ENHRY, SYGVKD. Trimming stripped 1 base from V and 0 bases from J, with 6 bases between. This CDR3 is 14 amino acids long.

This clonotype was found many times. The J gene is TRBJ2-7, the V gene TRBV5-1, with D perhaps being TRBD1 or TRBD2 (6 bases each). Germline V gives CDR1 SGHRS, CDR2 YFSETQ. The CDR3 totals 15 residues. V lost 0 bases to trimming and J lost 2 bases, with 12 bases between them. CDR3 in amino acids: CASSLAEGGTYEQYF. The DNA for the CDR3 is TGCGCCAGCAGCTTGGCCGAGGGGGGAACCTACGAGCAGTACTTC. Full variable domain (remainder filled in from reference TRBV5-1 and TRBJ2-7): KAGVTQTPRYLIKTRGQQVTLSCSPISGHRSVSWYQQTPGQGLQFLFEYFSETQRNKGNFPGRFSGRQFSNSRSEMNVSTLELGDSALYLCASSLAEGGTYEQYFGPGTRLTVT.

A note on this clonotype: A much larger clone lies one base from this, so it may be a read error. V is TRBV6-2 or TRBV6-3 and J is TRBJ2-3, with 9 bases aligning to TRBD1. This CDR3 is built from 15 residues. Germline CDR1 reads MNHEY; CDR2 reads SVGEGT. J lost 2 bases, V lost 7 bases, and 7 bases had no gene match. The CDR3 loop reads CASIPRTGVTDTQYF. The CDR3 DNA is TGTGCCAGCATTCCCCGGACAGGGGTCACAGATACGCAGTATTTT.

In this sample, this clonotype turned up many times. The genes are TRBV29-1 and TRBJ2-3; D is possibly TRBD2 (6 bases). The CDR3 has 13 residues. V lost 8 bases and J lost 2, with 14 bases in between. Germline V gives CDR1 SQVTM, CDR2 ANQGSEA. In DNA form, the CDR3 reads TGCAGCAGCGGACGGGGGAACACAGATACGCAGTATTTT. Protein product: CSSGRGNTDTQYF.

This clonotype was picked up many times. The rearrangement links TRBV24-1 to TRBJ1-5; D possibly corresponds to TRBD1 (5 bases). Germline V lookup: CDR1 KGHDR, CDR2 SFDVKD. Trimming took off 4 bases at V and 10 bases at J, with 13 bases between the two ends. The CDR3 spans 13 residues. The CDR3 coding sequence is TGTGCCACCAGTGAGGTCCCGGGGGGACCCCAGCATTTT. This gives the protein CATSEVPGGPQHF.

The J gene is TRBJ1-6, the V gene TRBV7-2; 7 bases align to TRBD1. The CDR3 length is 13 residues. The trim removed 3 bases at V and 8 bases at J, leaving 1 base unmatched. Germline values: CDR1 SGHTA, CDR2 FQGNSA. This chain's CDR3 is CASSFTGDSPLHF. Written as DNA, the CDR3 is TGTGCCAGCAGCTTTACAGGGGATTCACCCCTCCACTTT.

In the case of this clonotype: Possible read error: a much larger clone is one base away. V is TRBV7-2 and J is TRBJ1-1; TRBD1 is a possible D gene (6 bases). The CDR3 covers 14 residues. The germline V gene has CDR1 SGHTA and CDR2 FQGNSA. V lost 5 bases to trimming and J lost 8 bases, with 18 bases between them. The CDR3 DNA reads TGTGCCAGCAGCCCGCAGGGGTTAGGGGGGGAAGCTTTCTTT. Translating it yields CASSPQGLGGEAFF.

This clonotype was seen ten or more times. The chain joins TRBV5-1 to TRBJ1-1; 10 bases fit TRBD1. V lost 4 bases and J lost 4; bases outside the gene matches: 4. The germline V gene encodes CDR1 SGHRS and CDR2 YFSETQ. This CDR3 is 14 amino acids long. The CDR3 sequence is CASSVRTGGTEAFF. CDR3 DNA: TGCGCCAGCAGCGTAAGGACAGGGGGCACTGAAGCTTTCTTT.

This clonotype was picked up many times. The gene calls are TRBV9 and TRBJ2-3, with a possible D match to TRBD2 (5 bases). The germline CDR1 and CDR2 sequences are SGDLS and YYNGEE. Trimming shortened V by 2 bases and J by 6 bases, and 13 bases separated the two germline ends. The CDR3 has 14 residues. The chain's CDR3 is CASSVVPGGDTQYF. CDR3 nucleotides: TGTGCCAGCAGCGTTGTCCCGGGCGGGGATACGCAGTATTTT.

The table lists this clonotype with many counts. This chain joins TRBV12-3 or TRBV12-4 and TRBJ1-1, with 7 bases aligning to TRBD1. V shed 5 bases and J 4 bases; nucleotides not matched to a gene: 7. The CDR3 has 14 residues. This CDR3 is CASSPTGRVTEAFF. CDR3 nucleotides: TGTGCCAGCAGTCCGACAGGGCGAGTCACTGAAGCTTTCTTT.

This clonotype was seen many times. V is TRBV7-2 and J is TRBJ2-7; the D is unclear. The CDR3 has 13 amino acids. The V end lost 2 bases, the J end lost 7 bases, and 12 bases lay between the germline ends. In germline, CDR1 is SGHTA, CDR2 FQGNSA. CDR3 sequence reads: CASSLSLLGEQYF. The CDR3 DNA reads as TGTGCCAGCAGCTTATCCCTCTTGGGGGAGCAGTACTTC.

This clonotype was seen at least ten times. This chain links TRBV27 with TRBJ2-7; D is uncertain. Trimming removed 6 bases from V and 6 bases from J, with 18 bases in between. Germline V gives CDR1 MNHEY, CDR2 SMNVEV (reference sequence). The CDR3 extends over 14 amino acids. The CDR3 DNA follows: TGTGCCAGCAGCCCCGGCCTTCGCTGGGGCGAGCAGTACTTC. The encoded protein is CASSPGLRWGEQYF.

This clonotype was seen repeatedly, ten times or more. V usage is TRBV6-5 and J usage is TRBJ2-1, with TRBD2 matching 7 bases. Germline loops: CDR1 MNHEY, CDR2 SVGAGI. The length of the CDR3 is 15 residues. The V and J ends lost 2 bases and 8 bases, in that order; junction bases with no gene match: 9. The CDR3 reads CASSYGVSGAYEQFF. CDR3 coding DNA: TGTGCCAGCAGTTACGGGGTAAGCGGGGCCTATGAGCAGTTCTTC.

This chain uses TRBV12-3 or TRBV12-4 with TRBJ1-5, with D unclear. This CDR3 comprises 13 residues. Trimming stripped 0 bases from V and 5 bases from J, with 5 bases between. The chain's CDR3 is CASSLAAHQPQHF. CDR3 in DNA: TGTGCCAGCAGTTTAGCGGCCCATCAGCCCCAGCATTTT.